This T cell receptor (beta chain) was documented in a study of neurological immune-mediated disorders (dated by TCRdb to about 2019). Study-wide context: Peripheral blood TCR-beta repertoires from patients with HTLV-I-associated myelopathy (HAM/TSP), patients with multiple sclerosis, and healthy controls were compared in the study using UMI-based sequencing. The cohort included approximately 68 subjects: around 15 with HAM/TSP, about 34 with multiple sclerosis, and approximately 20 healthy controls. Longitudinal samples, technical triplicates and paired sorted CD4+ and CD8+ T-cell subsets, alongside PBMC samples, were included among the approximately 98 TCR-beta libraries.

Relative to germline, V is missing 4 bases and J is missing 8 bases, with 6 bases of the junction outside any gene match. Its CDR3 holds 14 amino acids, cysteine through phenylalanine. Just CDR3 DNA is preserved here, 42 bases in frame from base 1. The germline V gene supplies CDR1 SGHRS and CDR2 YFSETQ. cDNA was synthesized by template-switch 5'RACE using a primer with a 10-nucleotide random unique molecular identifier that tagged each TCR transcript. Over 170 million TCR-beta sequences, covering 15-18 subjects, were produced in each sequencing run. Total RNA was extracted with the RNeasy kit. Using the KAPA Real-time Library Amplification kit, TCR-beta VDJ regions were amplified with primers for the TCR constant region and the 5'RACE anchor. Sample indexes and Illumina adaptors were added in a first PCR, after which library yield was increased in a second PCR. After Ampure bead purification, the roughly 650 bp TCR product was size-selected on a 2% E-gel SizeSelection system. Library quality was checked on a Bioanalyzer, concentration was measured with Qubit, and libraries were quantified with the Kapa Library Quantification kit before pooling. Paired-end 2 x 150 bp sequencing of the libraries was performed on an Illumina HiSeq 2500. To increase sequence diversity, roughly 24-32% phiX was spiked into each library pool. Under the source paper's analysis protocol: The UMI-based MiGEC pipeline processed quality-filtered reads and removed over 85% of raw TCR sequences during error correction. VDJ genes were aligned to IMGT germline references, and each clonotype was defined by a unique CDR3 amino acid sequence together with V-J genes. Clonal expansion, Shannon diversity and CDR3 relatedness (CalcPairwiseDistances, ClusterSamples) were evaluated with VDJtools, and phylogenetic trees were built with CLCbio workbench. Expanded clones were defined as having at least 8 unique UMIs, based on coefficient-of-variation modelling across technical triplicates. TCRdb trimmed the raw reads at Q25, called clones with MiXCR and kept productive beta chains. Identical CDR3 protein sequences are pooled into one entry, listed with their most common genes and DNA. These V and J calls originate from TCRdb's pipeline instead of the authors' own analysis. Within this sample are roughly 34,000 distinct CDR3 sequences, with approximately 4.2% of them counted one time only. Of the sample, roughly 23% falls within the top ten clones.

This clonotype was recorded a few times. No antigen is known for it. No much larger clone is present one base from it, and per-base qualities are unavailable. Blood bank volunteers in Maryland, USA served as the healthy controls. For unsorted PBMC libraries, 2 million PBMCs were used after storage in RNAlater at -80 degrees C until RNA extraction. Peripheral blood was subjected to Ficoll-Hypaque density gradient centrifugation to isolate PBMCs, which were then cryopreserved in liquid nitrogen. Broad study findings and their caveats: Across subjects, expanded clones never shared an identical CDR3 amino acid sequence, which suggests that the TCR-beta repertoires in every group were private. TCR clonal expansion was highest in HAM/TSP patients and lowest in MS patients, with MS patients falling below even healthy controls.

This receptor was obtained from a man aged 18 to 30 in good health. The receptor chain draws on TRBV5-1 and TRBJ1-6, and 7 junctional nucleotides match TRBD1. The sequencing sample was made of PBMCs. The CDR3 region: CASSRQGVDSPLHF. The DNA sequence is TGCGCCAGCAGCCGGCAGGGGGTGGATTCACCCCTCCACTTT.